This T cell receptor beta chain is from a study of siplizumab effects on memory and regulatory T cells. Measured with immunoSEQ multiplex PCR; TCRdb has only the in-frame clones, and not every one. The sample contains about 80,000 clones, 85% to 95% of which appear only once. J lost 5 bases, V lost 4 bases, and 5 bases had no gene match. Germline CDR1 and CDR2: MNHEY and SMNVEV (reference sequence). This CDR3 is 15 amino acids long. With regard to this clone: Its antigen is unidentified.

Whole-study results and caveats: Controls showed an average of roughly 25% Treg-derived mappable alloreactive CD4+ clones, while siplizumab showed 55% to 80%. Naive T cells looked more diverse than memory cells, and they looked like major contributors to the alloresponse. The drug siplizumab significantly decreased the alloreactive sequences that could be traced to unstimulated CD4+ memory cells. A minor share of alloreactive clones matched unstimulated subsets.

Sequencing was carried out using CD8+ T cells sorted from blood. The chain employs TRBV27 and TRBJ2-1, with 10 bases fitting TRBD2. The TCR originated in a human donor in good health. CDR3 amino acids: CASSWRLAGDNEQFF. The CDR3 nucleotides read TGTGCCAGCAGTTGGCGGCTAGCGGGAGACAATGAGCAGTTCTTC.